This record looks at one T cell receptor beta chain sequence and its context. This CDR3 region has 12 residues. Germline-derived CDR1 and CDR2 are SGDLS and YYNGEE. Unmatched junction bases numbered 7, after V lost 4 bases and J lost 12 bases. The source of the sample is a study of shared clonotypes between healthy human individuals. Looking at the study overall: There were three CD4 naive, three CD4 memory, two CD8 naive and one CD8 memory plates per donor.

Measured with immunoSEQ multiplex PCR; TCRdb has only the in-frame clones, and not every one. This sample has about 2 million clones, with around 96% found just once. CD8 cells classed as naive were CD45RO-negative and positively selected for CCR7, excluding terminally differentiated effector memory CD45RA+ cells. The clonotype comes from a man aged 18 to 29 in good health. The chain couples TRBV9 to TRBJ1-3, with 7 bases matching TRBD1. Sequencing used naive CD8+ T cells sorted from blood. The CDR3 here is CASSTWTGIIYF. Here the CDR3 DNA reads TGTGCCAGCAGCACTTGGACAGGAATCATATATTTT.